These 2 T cell receptor beta chains were all obtained from the same sample, sequenced in a study of identical twins. One entry per CDR3 protein results from TCRdb running MiXCR on the 5' RACE reads. This table holds about 690,000 distinct CDR3 sequences, around 6.1% found once. Material: naive T cells sorted from blood. These receptor sequences come from a young man in good health.

This clonotype was seen repeatedly, ten times or more. The V and J genes are TRBV27 and TRBJ1-2; 8 positions agree with TRBD1. CDR1 and CDR2 from the germline V gene are MNHEY and SMNVEV (reference sequence). The CDR3 length is 15 residues. V was clipped by 2 bases and J by 5 bases; unmatched bases: 7. CDR3 coding DNA: TGTGCCAGCAGTTTAACGCGCAGGGGGCGATATGGCTACACCTTC. Translated, it gives CASSLTRRGRYGYTF.

This clonotype was detected many times. V and J are TRBV15 and TRBJ2-3; no firm D call. CDR3 length: 13 residues. V shed 4 bases and J shed 5 bases, with 10 bases lying between them. Germline CDR1 reads LNHNV; CDR2 reads YYDKDF (reference sequence). For the CDR3, the DNA is TGTGCCACCAGCAAATTTAAAGGAGATACGCAGTATTTT. Amino acid sequence: CATSKFKGDTQYF.